The clone carrying this TCR beta chain was observed a few times. Its target is not known. The entry originates in a study of CD8+ T cells in alopecia areata. Whole-study findings and limits: It was less clear whether patients shared TCRs than it was in mice, possibly because of HLA. Scalp samples also yield sequences of resident alphabeta T cells from normal skin.

Trimming took 5 bases from V and 2 from J; bases not matched to a gene: 12. The germline gives CDR1 SGDLS, CDR2 YYNGEE. CDR3 size: 16 residues. TCR sequencing used cDNA made by reverse transcription of extracted RNA. TCRdb's table, derived via immunoSEQ multiplex PCR, lists solely in-frame clones and lacks some. Of more than 90,000 clones in the sample, roughly 68% were seen once. The sequencing sample was made of CD4+ T cells sorted from blood. This rearrangement joins TRBV9 to TRBJ2-7; TRBD1 matches at 8 bases. This receptor was identified in a human donor in good health. CDR3 sequence: CASSVGPGQGTYEQYF. The CDR3 DNA reads TGTGCCAGCAGTGTCGGCCCTGGACAGGGTACCTACGAGCAGTACTTC.